Following are 21 T cell receptor beta chains from one sample sequenced in a study of identical twins. A single record per CDR3 protein comes from TCRdb applying MiXCR to the 5' RACE reads. The table lists hundreds of thousands of distinct CDR3 sequences, 8% to 9% of them singletons. The sample also formed part of further work on yellow fever vaccine responses in identical twins.

The source material was memory (CD45RO+) T cells sorted from blood. These receptor sequences come from a woman aged 18-29 years in good health.

This clonotype was seen more than once but under ten times. The gene calls are TRBV6-1 and TRBJ1-5; tentative D call: TRBD1 (6 bases). V lost 5 bases and J lost 3, with 14 bases in between. CDR3 length: 15 amino acids. From germline, CDR1 is MNHNS and CDR2 SASEGT. CDR3 DNA sequence: TGTGCCAGCAGTATCCCAGCAGGGGACAATCAGCCCCAGCATTTT. Amino acid sequence: CASSIPAGDNQPQHF.

In its sample, this clonotype was seen a few times. This chain joins TRBV19 and TRBJ1-2, with TRBD1 matching over 8 bases. V was pared by 8 bases and J by 5 bases, with 10 bases of the junction left unmatched. The CDR3 spans 14 residues. The V gene's germline CDR1 is LNHDA and CDR2 SQIVND (reference sequence). The CDR3 DNA is TGTGCCAGTCTCCGAGCGACAGGGGAATATGGCTACACCTTC. Its translation: CASLRATGEYGYTF.

At least ten counts were recorded for this clonotype. The chain combines TRBV27 with TRBJ1-2, with D possibly being TRBD1 (5 bases). The V gene lost 0 bases and the J gene lost 4 bases, with 12 bases spanning the gap. CDR3 length: 15 residues. Germline values: CDR1 MNHEY, CDR2 SMNVEV (reference sequence). This CDR3 is CASSLSAGMGYGYTF. DNA of the CDR3: TGTGCCAGCAGTTTATCGGCAGGGATGGGCTATGGCTACACCTTC.

This clonotype was counted ten times or more. The chain employs TRBV10-3 and TRBJ2-5; 7 bases are shared with TRBD1. The length of the CDR3 is 14 residues. CDR1 is ENHRY, CDR2 SYGVKD, per germline. The trim removed 4 bases at V and 4 bases at J, leaving 6 bases unmatched. This chain's CDR3 is CAISAQGQIETQYF. The CDR3 region has the DNA TGTGCCATCAGTGCTCAGGGACAGATAGAGACCCAGTACTTC.

This clonotype appeared a few times. The V and J genes are TRBV5-1 and TRBJ2-3; 7 bases are shared with TRBD2. CDR1 and CDR2 (germline): SGHRS, YFSETQ. The junction had 3 bases not matched to a gene; V was cut back by 4 bases and J by 4 bases. The CDR3 extends over 13 amino acids. CDR3 nucleotides: TGCGCCAGCAGCCCGGGGGGTCCAGATACGCAGTATTTT. Encoded protein: CASSPGGPDTQYF.

The gene calls are TRBV10-1 and TRBJ2-2; 8 bases fit TRBD2. Germline CDR1 is WNHNN and CDR2 is SYGVQD (reference sequence). V lost 0 bases to trimming and J lost 3 bases; unmatched junction nucleotides: 9. CDR3 length: 18 amino acids. The CDR3 region is CASSESFAGGRDTGELFF. The CDR3, as DNA: TGCGCCAGCAGTGAGTCATTCGCGGGGGGCCGGGACACCGGGGAGCTGTTTTTT.

This clonotype was seen repeatedly, ten times or more. V is TRBV3-1 and J is TRBJ2-2, with 8 bases lining up with TRBD2. This CDR3 has 15 residues. CDR1 and CDR2 (germline): LGHDT, YNNKEL (reference sequence). V lost 6 bases to trimming and J lost 4 bases; unmatched junction nucleotides: 7. The CDR3 is CASRMKLAGTGELFF. CDR3 coding DNA: TGTGCCAGCAGGATGAAGCTAGCGGGCACCGGGGAGCTGTTTTTT.

This clonotype was seen more than once but under ten times. Germline and junction disagree at one end, which may indicate a read error. The J gene is TRBJ2-1, the V gene TRBV15; 7 bases match TRBD2. In germline, CDR1 is LNHNV, CDR2 YYDKDF (reference sequence). The CDR3 is 16 amino acids. CDR3 sequence: CATSSPIAGEVTVLNF. The CDR3 region has the DNA TGTGCCACCAGCAGCCCTATTGCGGGAGAGGTTACGGTCCTTAATTTC.

This clonotype occurred many times. The chain employs TRBV6-4 and TRBJ2-3, with D possibly being TRBD1 or TRBD2 (5 bases each). The CDR3 totals 14 residues. V lost 0 bases and J 4 bases, leaving 8 bases between the germline ends. Germline V gives CDR1 MRHNA, CDR2 SNTAGT. Written as DNA, the CDR3 is TGTGCCAGCAGTGACTCGAGGGGCCCAGATACGCAGTATTTT. Its protein product is CASSDSRGPDTQYF.

The sample holds many counts of this clonotype. The V and J genes are TRBV12-3 or TRBV12-4 and TRBJ2-7, with D tentatively TRBD1 or TRBD2 (5 bases each). This CDR3 has 14 residues. The V gene lost 6 bases and the J gene lost 2 bases, with 14 bases spanning the gap. The CDR3 region has the DNA TGTGCCAGCAGACCCCGGGACGGCGCCTACGAGCAGTACTTC. Translation gives CASRPRDGAYEQYF.

The chain recombines TRBV20-1 with TRBJ2-2; 13 positions match TRBD2. Trimming at V came to 3 bases and at J to 6 bases, leaving 1 base not matched to a gene. The CDR3 consists of 14 residues. Germline assignment: CDR1 DFQATT and CDR2 SNEGSKA (reference sequence). The CDR3 loop reads CSASGLAGAGELFF. The CDR3 DNA sequence: TGCAGTGCTAGTGGACTAGCGGGAGCCGGGGAGCTGTTTTTT.

This clonotype was seen repeatedly, ten times or more. The chain combines TRBV3-1 with TRBJ1-5; D might be TRBD1 (6 bases). Trimming took off 3 bases at V and 3 bases at J, with 12 bases between the two ends. There are 15 residues in the CDR3. From germline, CDR1 is LGHDT and CDR2 YNNKEL (reference sequence). The CDR3, as DNA: TGTGCCAGCAGCCACGAGGCGGGGGCCAATCAGCCCCAGCATTTT. The encoded protein is CASSHEAGANQPQHF.

The V and J genes are TRBV2 and TRBJ2-6, with 7 nucleotides matching TRBD1. The CDR3 runs to 15 residues. Germline trimming cut 6 bases from V and 1 base from J; bases unmatched to any gene: 3. Germline V gene data show CDR1 as SNHLY and CDR2 as FYNNEI. The CDR3 loop is CASRDRTSGANVLTF. CDR3 in DNA: TGTGCCAGCAGGGACAGGACTTCTGGGGCCAACGTCCTGACTTTC.

This clonotype was recorded a few times. The rearrangement links TRBV6-5 to TRBJ2-1, with TRBD2 as a possible D gene (5 bases). Between the trimmed V and J ends, which lost 3 bases and 0 bases, there was a span of 12 bases. This CDR3 region has 16 residues. Germline lookup yields CDR1 MNHEY and CDR2 SVGAGI. This chain's CDR3 is CASSYPSGSSYNEQFF. The CDR3 coding sequence is TGTGCCAGCAGTTATCCAAGCGGATCCTCCTACAATGAGCAGTTCTTC.

This chain links TRBV25-1 with TRBJ1-1, with D hard to call. Germline CDR1 MGHDK, CDR2 SYGVNS. This CDR3 has 12 residues. Trimming removed 3 bases from V and 7 bases from J, with 9 bases in between. The CDR3 loop is CASSERGIEAFF. The CDR3 bases are TGTGCCAGCAGTGAGCGGGGTATTGAAGCTTTCTTT. The variable domain in full, completed from reference TRBV25-1 and TRBJ1-1, reads EADIYQTPRYLVIGTGKKITLECSQTMGHDKMYWYQQDPGMELHLIHYSYGVNSTEKGDLSSESTVSRIRTEHFPLTLESARPSHTSQYLCASSERGIEAFFGQGTRLTVV.

Many counts were recorded for this clonotype. The chain couples TRBV5-1 to TRBJ1-2; 7 bases are a match to TRBD1. Germline trimming cut 8 bases from V and 2 bases from J; bases unmatched to any gene: 12. Looked up from germline, CDR1 is SGHRS and CDR2 is YFSETQ. The CDR3 totals 15 residues. CDR3 region: CASSRGTATNYGYTF. The DNA of the CDR3 is TGCGCCAGTTCCCGGGGGACAGCTACCAACTATGGCTACACCTTC.

This clonotype was detected ten times or more. The chain employs TRBV27 and TRBJ2-1; D is uncertain. This CDR3 is built from 16 residues. Germline CDR1 and CDR2: MNHEY and SMNVEV (reference sequence). Deletions cut 4 bases from V and 0 bases from J, with 13 bases between. CDR3 in amino acids: CASSSDRIYSYNEQFF. CDR3 in DNA: TGTGCCAGCAGTTCGGACCGCATTTACTCCTACAATGAGCAGTTCTTC.

This clonotype was picked up many times. The chain uses TRBV7-8 and TRBJ2-7; 7 nucleotides line up with TRBD2. The V segment lost 2 bases and the J segment 4 bases; nucleotides outside the gene matches: 8. There are 15 residues in the CDR3. Germline CDR1 is SGHVS and CDR2 is FQNEAQ. The CDR3: CASSLSGGSGYEQYF. CDR3 nucleotide sequence: TGTGCCAGCAGCTTATCGGGCGGGAGTGGGTACGAGCAGTACTTC.

In this sample, this clonotype turned up many times. The rearrangement links TRBV5-6 to TRBJ2-1; D is ambiguous. Germline V CDR1 and CDR2: SGHDT, YYEEEE. This CDR3 contains 15 residues. The V end was cut by 4 bases, the J end by 7 bases, with 18 bases between. The CDR3 DNA reads as TGTGCCAGCAGCGGAGACGGTAAATTGGGGAATGAGCAGTTCTTC. This encodes CASSGDGKLGNEQFF.

In this sample, this clonotype turned up many times. The rearrangement links TRBV4-2 to TRBJ2-6; D unresolved. This CDR3 has 18 residues. Trimming stripped 0 bases from V and 0 bases from J, with 12 bases between. In germline, CDR1 is LGHNA, CDR2 YNFKEQ. CDR3 sequence (DNA): TGTGCCAGCAGCCAAGAAGGACCTTCGGTCTCTGGGGCCAACGTCCTGACTTTC. Translating it yields CASSQEGPSVSGANVLTF.

The sample holds many counts of this clonotype. The V gene is TRBV4-1, the J gene TRBJ1-6; 7 bases align to TRBD1. CDR3 size: 16 residues. The V gene end was trimmed by 1 base and the J gene end by 5 bases; junction bases not matched to a gene: 5. Germline CDR1 and CDR2: MGHRA and YSYEKL. CDR3 amino acids: CASSQAGTANNSPLHF. The CDR3 bases are TGCGCCAGCAGCCAAGCAGGGACAGCTAATAATTCACCCCTCCACTTT.